The 15 T cell receptor beta chains below were found in one sample sequenced in a study of blood T cell repertoires in COVID-19. Generated by immunoSEQ multiplex PCR, the TCRdb table keeps only in-frame clones and is missing some. The repertoire consists of hundreds of thousands of clones, with more than 80% occurring once and the leading ten covering 6.5% to 9%. The sample comprised peripheral blood. The receptors derive from a woman over 75 with COVID-19, enrolled during active disease.

This sequence joins TRBV19 and TRBJ1-1; D is possibly TRBD1 (5 bases). V gave up 10 bases and J gave up 6 bases, with 12 bases separating them. The CDR3 covers 11 residues. The germline gives CDR1 LNHDA, CDR2 SQIVND (reference sequence). DNA for the CDR3: TGTGCCACAGCAGGGATCGCTGAAGCTTTCTTT. Its translation: CATAGIAEAFF. The full variable domain, with the rest looked up from reference TRBV19 and TRBJ1-1, is DGGITQSPKYLFRKEGQNVTLSCEQNLNHDAMYWYRQDPGQGLRLIYYSQIVNDFQKGDIAEGYSVSREKKESFPLTVTSAQKNPTAFYLCATAGIAEAFFGQGTRLTVV.

V is TRBV10-3 and J is TRBJ2-3; 9 bases line up with TRBD2. Germline CDR1 and CDR2: ENHRY and SYGVKD. This CDR3 contains 18 residues. V was pared by 3 bases and J by 1 base, with 11 bases of the junction left unmatched. The CDR3 region has the DNA TGTGCCATCAGTGAAGGTGCGGGGGGGCCCTGGGGCACAGATACGCAGTATTTT. This translates into CAISEGAGGPWGTDTQYF.

This clone was counted only a few times. This chain uses TRBV29-1 with TRBJ1-4; D may be TRBD1 (6 bases). V shed 7 bases and J shed 2 bases, with 11 bases lying between them. The CDR3 sequence is 13 residues long. CDR1 is SQVTM, CDR2 ANQGSEA, per germline. CDR3 sequence reads: CSARTGTNEKLFF. CDR3 DNA sequence: TGCAGCGCAAGAACAGGGACTAATGAAAAACTGTTTTTT.

This rearrangement joins TRBV6-5 to TRBJ2-1, with D unresolved. CDR3 length: 11 residues. In germline, CDR1 is MNHEY, CDR2 SVGAGI. V lost 5 bases and J 5 bases, leaving 4 bases between the germline ends. CDR3 sequence: CASSLNNEQFF. The CDR3 nucleotides read TGTGCCAGCAGTCTTAACAATGAGCAGTTCTTC.

The chain combines TRBV4-1 with TRBJ2-5, with 9 bases matching TRBD1. The CDR3 is 17 amino acids. CDR1 is MGHRA and CDR2 is YSYEKL in the germline V gene. After removal of 0 bases from V and 5 bases from J, the junction contained 10 bases not matched to a gene. The CDR3: CASSQDRGDRGSETQYF. As DNA, the CDR3 is TGCGCCAGCAGCCAAGATAGGGGCGACAGGGGGAGTGAGACCCAGTACTTC.

The CDR3, as DNA: TGTGCCAGCAGTGCCGGACTTAACTATGGCTACACCTTC. Protein: CASSAGLNYGYTF. The chain employs TRBV2 and TRBJ1-2; D gene unclear. Germline CDR1 and CDR2: SNHLY and FYNNEI. The CDR3 runs to 13 residues. V lost 4 bases to trimming and J lost 1 base, with 7 bases between them.

This chain uses TRBV6-2 or TRBV6-3 with TRBJ2-5, with 7 bases that match TRBD1. Germline trimming cut 6 bases from V and 7 bases from J; bases unmatched to any gene: 11. CDR1 is MNHEY, CDR2 SVGEGT, per germline. The CDR3 covers 14 residues. The CDR3 sequence is CASSPLGGTGTQYF. For the CDR3, the DNA is TGTGCCAGCAGCCCCTTAGGGGGCACTGGGACCCAGTACTTC.

The chain links TRBV28 to TRBJ2-1; tentative D call: TRBD2 (5 bases). The CDR3 is 12 residues long. Per the germline V gene, CDR1 is MDHEN and CDR2 is SYDVKM. Trimming stripped 7 bases from V and 7 bases from J, with 11 bases between. The CDR3 nucleotides are TGTGCCAGCAAGGGCGGGCCTAATGAGCAGTTCTTC. It encodes CASKGGPNEQFF.

The chain employs TRBV2 and TRBJ2-3, with 9 positions matching TRBD2. The CDR3 runs to 15 residues. Germline CDR1 SNHLY, CDR2 FYNNEI. J lost 2 bases, V lost 3 bases, and 3 bases had no gene match. The CDR3 nucleotides read TGTGCCAGCAGTGATAGCGGGAGTAACACAGATACGCAGTATTTT. This sequence encodes CASSDSGSNTDTQYF.

The rearrangement uses TRBV5-1 and TRBJ1-3; 8 bases agree with TRBD1. Germline lookup yields CDR1 SGHRS and CDR2 YFSETQ. Trimming cost V 2 bases and J 4 bases; bases outside gene matches: 5. This CDR3 contains 15 residues. The DNA for the CDR3 is TGCGCCAGCAGCTTTCAGGGGGCTACAGGAAACACCATATATTTT. This gives the protein CASSFQGATGNTIYF. The complete variable domain, with remaining parts taken from reference TRBV5-1 and TRBJ1-3, reads KAGVTQTPRYLIKTRGQQVTLSCSPISGHRSVSWYQQTPGQGLQFLFEYFSETQRNKGNFPGRFSGRQFSNSRSEMNVSTLELGDSALYLCASSFQGATGNTIYFGEGSWLTVV.

V and J are TRBV16 and TRBJ1-6, with TRBD1 matching 7 bases. Looked up from germline, CDR1 is KGHSY and CDR2 is FQNENV. The CDR3 runs 18 residues. The V and J ends lost 1 base and 0 bases, in that order; junction bases with no gene match: 6. Here the CDR3 DNA reads TGTGCCAGCAGCCAATTGTCGGGACAGAGCTCCTATAATTCACCCCTCCACTTT. This gives the protein CASSQLSGQSSYNSPLHF.

The chain has TRBV30 and TRBJ2-3, with D possibly matching TRBD2 (5 bases). The germline V and J ends were trimmed by 4 bases and 8 bases, with 25 bases remaining between them. Germline CDR1 is GTSNPN and CDR2 is SVGIG (reference sequence). This CDR3 has 16 amino acids. The chain's CDR3 is CAWNPSSLSLAVTQYF. CDR3 sequence (DNA): TGTGCCTGGAACCCTTCCTCCCTAAGCCTAGCAGTTACGCAGTATTTT.

The chain recombines TRBV5-4 with TRBJ2-2, with 12 bases fitting TRBD2. CDR3 length: 17 residues. Germline-derived CDR1 and CDR2 are SGHNT and YYREEE (reference sequence). With V trimmed by 6 bases and J by 6 bases, 12 bases remained unmatched. CDR3 sequence: CASTTRTSGVSAGELFF. CDR3 nucleotides: TGTGCCAGCACCACTCGGACTAGCGGGGTTTCTGCCGGGGAGCTGTTTTTT.

The V and J genes are TRBV28 and TRBJ1-3; D gene uncertain. The germline V and J ends were trimmed by 1 base and 8 bases, with 6 bases remaining between them. The CDR3 length is 12 residues. Germline lookup yields CDR1 MDHEN and CDR2 SYDVKM. The CDR3 nucleotides read TGTGCCAGCAGTTTATCTTCGTACACCATATATTTT. It encodes CASSLSSYTIYF.

The chain carries TRBV5-8 and TRBJ1-3; D is unclear. CDR1 and CDR2 from the germline V gene are SGHTS and YDEGEE. This CDR3 is 15 amino acids long. Trimming shortened V by 1 base and J by 4 bases, and 12 bases separated the two germline ends. As DNA, the CDR3 is TGTGCCAGCAGCTTGTACCGGGTTATGGGAAACACCATATATTTT. It specifies CASSLYRVMGNTIYF.